This T cell receptor beta chain derives from a study of shared T cell receptors in the human thymus. Produced via immunoSEQ multiplex PCR; TCRdb's table is partial and in-frame only. Altogether over 650,000 clones are present, more than 70% being singletons, with the ten largest covering roughly 0.0087%. Trimming removed 3 bases at V and 0 bases at J, with 15 bases between. The V gene's germline CDR1 is SGHDT and CDR2 YYEEEE. The CDR3 has 16 residues. These data were also filed under a second study, of human thymus T cells. From that report: Corrective cardiac surgery supplied the resected thymus tissue. Thymic and blood repertoires appeared to carry a bias in their V and J gene usage. Related work showed strongly overlapping thymic repertoires across unrelated individuals.

This TCR was recovered from a boy under two years old with a congenital heart defect. The chain recombines TRBV5-6 with TRBJ1-1; no clear D. Sequencing was carried out using thymocytes. As DNA, the CDR3 is TGTGCCAGCAGCTCAAGTTACTTACGAATGAACACTGAAGCTTTCTTT. The encoded protein is CASSSSYLRMNTEAFF.